This entry concerns a single T cell receptor beta chain. This sample was included in a study of blood T cell repertoires in COVID-19. Study-level background: There were acute and convalescent COVID-19 samples, and they came from the United States, Italy and Spain. T cells, B-cell-depleted T cells, or PBMCs supplied cDNA or gDNA.

The CDR3 loop spans 15 amino acids. Per the germline V gene, CDR1 is LGHDT and CDR2 is YNNKEL (reference sequence). The V gene lost 3 bases and the J gene lost 2 bases, with 13 bases spanning the gap. The repertoire was sequenced with immunoSEQ multiplex PCR; TCRdb's copy has only in-frame clones and lacks some. The sample lists about half a million clones, 88% seen once, with 8% to 9.5% in the top ten. Recovery meant two consecutive negative NP/OP PCR tests, professional clearance, or resolved symptoms. The TCR originated in a woman aged 55-70 years who had recovered from COVID-19. The rearrangement links TRBV3-1 (or the pseudogene TRBV3-2) to TRBJ2-5, with D possibly matching TRBD2 (5 bases). Sequencing was done on a sample of PBMCs or T cells enriched from blood (not recorded which). The CDR3 protein is CASSQGFSGQETQYF. The DNA for the CDR3 is TGTGCCAGCAGCCAGGGTTTTTCGGGGCAAGAGACCCAGTACTTC.